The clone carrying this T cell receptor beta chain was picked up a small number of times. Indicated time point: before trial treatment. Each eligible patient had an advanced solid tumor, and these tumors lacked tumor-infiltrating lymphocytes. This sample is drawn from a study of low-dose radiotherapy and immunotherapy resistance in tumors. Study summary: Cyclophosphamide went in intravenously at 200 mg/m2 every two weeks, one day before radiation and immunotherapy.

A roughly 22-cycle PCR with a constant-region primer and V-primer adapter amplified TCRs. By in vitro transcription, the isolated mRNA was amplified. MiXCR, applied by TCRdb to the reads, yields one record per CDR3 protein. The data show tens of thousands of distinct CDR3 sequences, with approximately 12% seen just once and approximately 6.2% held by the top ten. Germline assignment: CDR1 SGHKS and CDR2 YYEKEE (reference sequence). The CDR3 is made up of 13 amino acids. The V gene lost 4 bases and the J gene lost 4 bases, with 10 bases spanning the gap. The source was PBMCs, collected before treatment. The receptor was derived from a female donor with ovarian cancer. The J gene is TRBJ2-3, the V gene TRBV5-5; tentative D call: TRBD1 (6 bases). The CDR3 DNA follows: TGTGCCAGCAGCCCCGGGACACCAGATACGCAGTATTTT. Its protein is CASSPGTPDTQYF.